The 13 T cell receptor beta chains below come from one sample, sequenced in a study of graft-versus-host responses after intestinal transplantation. Assay used: immunoSEQ multiplex PCR; TCRdb lists only in-frame clones, some missing. The profile shows some 130,000 clones, 85% to 95% of them singletons. No cognate antigen is known for these TCRs. The sequencing used unstimulated CD8+ T cells sorted from spleen or lymph node cells, collected before intestinal transplant. The receptors stem from a human donor who received an intestinal transplant.

DNA of the CDR3: TGCGCCAGCAGTGAGTCCGTGGGGGTGGATGAAGCTTTCTTT. Its translation: CASSESVGVDEAFF. The chain is built from TRBV10-2 and TRBJ1-1; D possibly corresponds to TRBD1 (5 bases). This CDR3 has 14 residues. V lost 0 bases and J lost 7, with 12 bases in between. Germline V gene lookup returns CDR1 WSHSY and CDR2 SAAADI.

This sequence joins TRBV27 and TRBJ1-2; D call uncertain. Germline CDR1 and CDR2: MNHEY and SMNVEV (reference sequence). This CDR3 is 13 amino acids long. Trimming cost V 3 bases and J 1 base, with 6 bases left between them. CDR3 region: CASSLMGNYGYTF. The CDR3 nucleotides read TGTGCCAGCAGTTTGATGGGTAACTATGGCTACACCTTC.

This clone was recorded once. The rearrangement joins TRBV4-1 to TRBJ2-7; 9 nucleotides align to TRBD2. This CDR3 contains 16 residues. Looked up from germline, CDR1 is MGHRA and CDR2 is YSYEKL. V lost 0 bases to trimming and J lost 3 bases; unmatched junction nucleotides: 6. The CDR3 nucleotides are TGCGCCAGCAGCCAAGATTGGACTAGCGCCGACTACGAGCAGTACTTC. As protein: CASSQDWTSADYEQYF.

The chain recombines TRBV19 with TRBJ2-1; TRBD1 matches 9 bases. The CDR3 has 16 residues. In germline, CDR1 is LNHDA, CDR2 SQIVND (reference sequence). J gave up 8 bases and V 4 bases, and 12 bases lay outside the gene matches. The CDR3 DNA reads as TGTGCCAGTAGTACCTCCGGGACAGGGAATTTCCATGAGCAGTTCTTC. Protein sequence: CASSTSGTGNFHEQFF. Drawing the rest from reference TRBV19 and TRBJ2-1, the complete variable domain is DGGITQSPKYLFRKEGQNVTLSCEQNLNHDAMYWYRQDPGQGLRLIYYSQIVNDFQKGDIAEGYSVSREKKESFPLTVTSAQKNPTAFYLCASSTSGTGNFHEQFFGPGTRLTVL.

This chain joins TRBV19 and TRBJ2-1; TRBD2 aligns across 14 bases. V shed 5 bases and J 4 bases; nucleotides not matched to a gene: 7. This CDR3 is 17 amino acids long. Germline V gene sequence: CDR1 LNHDA, CDR2 SQIVND (reference sequence). The CDR3 loop reads CASSPSTSGRAYNEQFF. CDR3 DNA sequence: TGTGCCAGTAGTCCCTCGACTAGCGGGAGGGCATACAATGAGCAGTTCTTC. Together with reference TRBV19 and TRBJ2-1, the CDR3 gives the full variable domain: DGGITQSPKYLFRKEGQNVTLSCEQNLNHDAMYWYRQDPGQGLRLIYYSQIVNDFQKGDIAEGYSVSREKKESFPLTVTSAQKNPTAFYLCASSPSTSGRAYNEQFFGPGTRLTVL.

This chain connects TRBV11-3 to TRBJ2-7; no reliable D call. V lost 8 bases and J 0 bases, leaving 5 bases between the germline ends. This CDR3 is 11 amino acids long. The V gene's germline CDR1 is SGHNT and CDR2 YENEEA. The CDR3 reads CASLSSYEQYF. The CDR3 region has the DNA TGTGCCAGCCTGAGCTCCTACGAGCAGTACTTC. Combining the CDR3 with reference TRBV11-3 and TRBJ2-7 gives the whole variable domain EAGVVQSPRYKIIEKKQPVAFWCNPISGHNTLYWYLQNLGQGPELLIRYENEEAVDDSQLPKDRFSAERLKGVDSTLKIQPAELGDSAVYLCASLSSYEQYFGPGTRLTVT.

The V gene is TRBV9, the J gene TRBJ2-1, with 11 nucleotides matching TRBD2. Germline CDR1 and CDR2: SGDLS and YYNGEE. This CDR3 has 13 residues. J gave up 5 bases and V 6 bases, and 1 base lay outside the gene matches. The CDR3 bases are TGTGCCAGCAATAGCGGGGGGGACAATGAGCAGTTCTTC. This codes for CASNSGGDNEQFF.

As concerns this clone: Relative to the germline gene, one junction end is altered; a read error may explain this. In the same sample, other DNA sequences code for this CDR3. J is TRBJ2-3 and V is TRBV13; 12 nucleotides match TRBD1. The germline V gene encodes CDR1 PRHDT and CDR2 FYEKMQ (reference sequence). The CDR3 totals 16 residues. For the CDR3, the DNA is TGTGCCAGCAGCAACACCGGGACAGGGGGCCCAGATACTCAGTATTTT. Translated: CASSNTGTGGPDTQYF.

This clone has only one observation. This chain joins TRBV5-1 and TRBJ2-1; 11 nucleotides agree with TRBD2. The CDR3 is 17 amino acids. V was pared by 4 bases and J by 0 bases, with 6 bases of the junction left unmatched. CDR1 and CDR2 from the germline V gene are SGHRS and YFSETQ. CDR3 in DNA: TGCGCCAGCAGCCTGGGACTAGCGGTACACTCCTACAATGAGCAGTTCTTC. As protein: CASSLGLAVHSYNEQFF.

The rearrangement links TRBV20-1 to TRBJ2-7; D gene ambiguous. This CDR3 region has 9 residues. Germline CDR1 is DFQATT and CDR2 is SNEGSKA (reference sequence). The ends were cut back, 5 bases at V and 6 bases at J, with 5 bases in the middle. The CDR3 sequence: CSAASEQYF. In DNA, the CDR3 is TGCAGTGCTGCTTCCGAGCAGTACTTC.

The V call is TRBV2, the J call TRBJ1-5; tentatively, D is TRBD1 (6 bases). Germline lookup yields CDR1 SNHLY and CDR2 FYNNEI. The CDR3 runs to 15 residues. V shed 3 bases and J shed 0 bases, with 9 bases lying between them. The CDR3 loop is CASSEDSDSNQPQHF. CDR3 sequence (DNA): TGTGCCAGCAGTGAGGACAGTGATAGCAATCAGCCCCAGCATTTT.

The chain joins TRBV5-4 to TRBJ2-1; 13 nucleotides agree with TRBD2. Germline values: CDR1 SGHNT, CDR2 YYREEE (reference sequence). V lost 0 bases to trimming and J lost 2 bases; unmatched junction nucleotides: 8. The length of the CDR3 is 19 residues. CDR3 nucleotides: TGTGCCAGCAGCTTGGGTTGGACTAGCGGGAGATTTACCTACAATGAGCAGTTCTTC. It specifies CASSLGWTSGRFTYNEQFF.

The rearrangement joins TRBV6-5 to TRBJ2-5; D gene uncertain. The CDR3 contains 12 residues. Trimming cost V 4 bases and J 5 bases, with 8 bases left between them. CDR1 and CDR2 (germline): MNHEY, SVGAGI. In DNA form, the CDR3 reads TGTGCCAGCAGTTCCGCTCTGGAGACCCAGTACTTC. Translation gives CASSSALETQYF.